This TCR beta chain was captured by sequencing in a study of blood T cell repertoires in COVID-19. For the study at large: There were acute and convalescent COVID-19 samples, and they came from the United States, Italy and Spain. Sources were T cells, B-cell-depleted T cells, or PBMCs; the material itself was cDNA or gDNA.

Germline V gives CDR1 KGHSH, CDR2 LQKENI. The CDR3 is 14 residues long. After removal of 3 bases from V and 3 bases from J, the junction contained 4 bases not matched to a gene. In the original analysis: Cell counts per sample came from amplifying reference gene primers. TCRdb keeps only in-frame clones here, not all; method: immunoSEQ multiplex PCR. That table is the source of V, J and clone size, and D and trimming were worked out from the DNA. There are 180,000 or so clones in the sample; approximately 86% occur only once, and roughly 0.99% lies in the top ten. Sample: peripheral blood. This receptor was obtained from a man younger than 35 with acute or convalescent COVID-19. The chain carries TRBV18 and TRBJ2-5; 7 nucleotides match TRBD1. As DNA, the CDR3 is TGTGCCAGCTCACCTATTACAGGGGAAGAGACCCAGTACTTC. It yields the protein CASSPITGEETQYF.